A selection of T cell receptor beta chains follows, all from one sample in a study of OX40 agonist ivuxolimab in advanced cancers. TCRdb keeps only in-frame clones here, not all; method: immunoSEQ multiplex PCR. The sample lists about 89,000 clones; approximately 90% were seen once. Sample: CD4+ or CD8+ T cells sorted from blood, taken in a trial of the OX40 agonist ivuxolimab. The receptors shown here come from an adult with an advanced solid tumor such as melanoma, head and neck, liver or kidney cancer. Each CDR3 is given with its conserved first and last residue. D genes are given only for firm matches. Not all rows give a size; the values are once, few, many and, for expanded clones, a class.

J | size | D | V | CDR3 | DNA
TRBJ1-1 | - | - | TRBV7-2 | CASSLRPAGLNTEAFF | TGTGCCAGCAGCTTGCGCCCCGCGGGCTTGAACACTGAAGCTTTCTTT
TRBJ2-7 | - | TRBD2 | TRBV4-3 | CASSHKSGTSSYEQYF | TGCGCCAGCAGCCATAAATCCGGGACTAGCTCCTACGAGCAGTACTTC
TRBJ2-3 | - | - | TRBV11-2 | CASSLGFTDTQYF | TGTGCCAGCAGCTTAGGGTTCACAGATACGCAGTATTTT
TRBJ2-7 | few | - | TRBV10-3 | CAISESVITTGQYF | TGTGCCATCAGTGAGTCGGTTATTACCACCGGGCAGTACTTC
TRBJ1-4 | - | TRBD1 | TRBV4-1 | CASSQSGQGNEKLFF | TGCGCCAGCAGCCAATCGGGACAGGGTAATGAAAAACTGTTTTTT
TRBJ1-5 | few | TRBD1 | TRBV28 | CASSLTGGNQPQHF | TGTGCCAGCAGCCTGACAGGGGGCAATCAGCCCCAGCATTTT
TRBJ1-1 | - | - | TRBV5-1 | CASSIDRKGTEAFF | TGCGCCAGCAGCATAGACAGGAAGGGCACTGAAGCTTTCTTT
TRBJ1-1 | once | TRBD1 | TRBV5-4 | CASSQKLGQGASPEAFF | TGTGCCAGCAGCCAAAAGTTGGGGCAGGGGGCGTCACCTGAAGCTTTCTTT
TRBJ1-5 | - | TRBD1 | TRBV9 | CASSETGEVQPQHF | TGTGCCAGCAGCGAGACAGGGGAGGTTCAGCCCCAGCATTTT
TRBJ2-2 | - | - | TRBV18 | CASSPPSGNTGELFF | TGTGCCAGCTCACCACCGTCAGGGAACACCGGGGAGCTGTTTTTT
TRBJ2-3 | - | - | TRBV19 | CASSNQHHLGDTQYF | TGTGCCAGTAGTAATCAGCATCACCTCGGGGATACGCAGTATTTT
TRBJ2-3 | - | - | TRBV5-4 | CASSRDSSTDTQYF | TGTGCCAGCAGCCGGGACTCTAGCACAGATACGCAGTATTTT
TRBJ2-5 | - | - | TRBV5-1 | CASSLEATSGETQYF | TGCGCCAGCAGCTTGGAGGCTACTAGTGGGGAGACCCAGTACTTC
TRBJ1-2 | - | - | TRBV28 | CASKKGLRTYGYTF | TGTGCCAGCAAGAAGGGACTAAGGACCTATGGCTACACCTTC
TRBJ1-5 | - | - | TRBV19 | CASRTGMGAQHF | TGTGCCAGCAGAACAGGGATGGGGGCCCAGCATTTT
TRBJ2-7 | once | - | TRBV6-5 | CASSYVPYTGEQYF | TGTGCCAGCAGTTACGTGCCCTATACCGGGGAGCAGTACTTC
TRBJ1-6 | - | TRBD1 | TRBV5-1 | CASSQDRGGSPLHF | TGCGCCAGCAGCCAAGACAGGGGAGGCTCACCCCTCCACTTT
TRBJ2-6 | - | - | TRBV27 | CASRRPGLTSGANVLTF | TGTGCCAGCAGACGTCCGGGACTCACCTCTGGGGCCAACGTCCTGACTTTC
TRBJ2-1 | - | TRBD2 | TRBV27 | CASSFTFPGGVGNEQFF | TGTGCCAGCAGTTTTACTTTTCCGGGAGGGGTCGGCAATGAGCAGTTCTTC
TRBJ2-2 | once | TRBD2 | TRBV4-3 | CASSQDPSGSWDGELFF | TGCGCCAGCAGCCAAGATCCCAGCGGGAGTTGGGACGGGGAGCTGTTTTTT
TRBJ1-5 | once | - | TRBV11-2 | CASSLGEDQPQHF | TGTGCCAGCAGCTTAGGTGAGGATCAGCCCCAGCATTTT
TRBJ1-2 | few | TRBD1 | TRBV19 | CASNRGQGEYGYTF | TGTGCCAGTAATAGGGGACAGGGAGAGTATGGCTACACCTTC
TRBJ2-1 | - | - | TRBV28 | CASPPRGRGGSYNEQFF | TGTGCCAGCCCTCCCCGCGGCAGGGGGGGTTCCTACAATGAGCAGTTCTTC
TRBJ2-3 | - | - | TRBV5-1 | CASSDTQGGDTQYF | TGCGCCAGCAGCGATACCCAAGGAGGGGATACGCAGTATTTT
TRBJ1-5 | - | - | TRBV28 | CASSLGGLSNQPQHF | TGTGCCAGCAGTTTAGGGGGGTTGAGCAATCAGCCCCAGCATTTT
TRBJ1-4 | - | - | TRBV5-1 | CASSLMGLNEKLFF | TGCGCCAGCAGCTTGATGGGTTTGAATGAAAAACTGTTTTTT
TRBJ2-2 | - | TRBD1 | TRBV5-1 | CASRTTGGAGELFF | TGCGCCAGCAGGACCACAGGGGGAGCCGGGGAGCTGTTTTTT
TRBJ2-7 | - | TRBD1 | TRBV5-6 | CASSPRPGTGAYEQYF | TGTGCCAGCAGCCCCCGACCTGGGACAGGAGCCTACGAGCAGTACTTC